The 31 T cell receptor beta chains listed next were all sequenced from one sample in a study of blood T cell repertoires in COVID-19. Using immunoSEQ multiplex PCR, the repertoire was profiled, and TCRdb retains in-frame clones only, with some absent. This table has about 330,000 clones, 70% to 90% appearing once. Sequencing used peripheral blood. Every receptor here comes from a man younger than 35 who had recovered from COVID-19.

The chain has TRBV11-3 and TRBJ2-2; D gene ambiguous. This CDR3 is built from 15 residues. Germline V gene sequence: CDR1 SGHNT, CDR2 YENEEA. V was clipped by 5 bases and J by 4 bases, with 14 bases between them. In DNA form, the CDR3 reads TGTGCCAGCAGCCCTGCCAGTGGTGGCACCGGGGAGCTGTTTTTT. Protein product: CASSPASGGTGELFF.

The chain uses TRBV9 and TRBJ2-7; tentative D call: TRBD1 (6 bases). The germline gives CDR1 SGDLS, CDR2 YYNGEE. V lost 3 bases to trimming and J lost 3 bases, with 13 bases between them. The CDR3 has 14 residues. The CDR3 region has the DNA TGTGCCAGCAGCGCGACAGGTCAATTCTACGAGCAGTACTTC. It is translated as CASSATGQFYEQYF.

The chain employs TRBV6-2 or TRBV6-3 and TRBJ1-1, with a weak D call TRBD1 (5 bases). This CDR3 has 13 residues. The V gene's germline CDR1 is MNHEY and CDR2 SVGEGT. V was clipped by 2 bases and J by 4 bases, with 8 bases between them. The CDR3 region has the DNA TGTGCCAGCAGTTACGACGGGGGCACTGAAGCTTTCTTT. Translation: CASSYDGGTEAFF.

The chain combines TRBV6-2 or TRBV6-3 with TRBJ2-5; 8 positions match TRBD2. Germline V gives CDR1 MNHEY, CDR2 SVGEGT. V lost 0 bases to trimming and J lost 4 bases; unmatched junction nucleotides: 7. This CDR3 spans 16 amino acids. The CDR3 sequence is CASSYSTAGDGETQYF. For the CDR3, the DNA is TGTGCCAGCAGTTACTCGACAGCGGGGGATGGAGAGACCCAGTACTTC.

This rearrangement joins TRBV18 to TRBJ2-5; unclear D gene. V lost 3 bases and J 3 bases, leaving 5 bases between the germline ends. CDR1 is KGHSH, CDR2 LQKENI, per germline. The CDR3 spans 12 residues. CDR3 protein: CASSPGEETQYF. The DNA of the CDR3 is TGTGCCAGCTCACCGGGCGAAGAGACCCAGTACTTC.

CDR3 bases: TGTGCCAGTACTATCGGGGACACCCTAAACACCGGGGAGCTGTTTTTT. Its protein product is CASTIGDTLNTGELFF. This chain joins TRBV19 and TRBJ2-2; possible D gene TRBD1, 6 bases. There are 16 residues in the CDR3. CDR1 is LNHDA, CDR2 SQIVND, per germline (reference sequence). Deletions cut 7 bases from V and 2 bases from J, with 17 bases between. Using reference TRBV19 and TRBJ2-2 for the parts outside the CDR3, the full variable domain is DGGITQSPKYLFRKEGQNVTLSCEQNLNHDAMYWYRQDPGQGLRLIYYSQIVNDFQKGDIAEGYSVSREKKESFPLTVTSAQKNPTAFYLCASTIGDTLNTGELFFGEGSRLTVL.

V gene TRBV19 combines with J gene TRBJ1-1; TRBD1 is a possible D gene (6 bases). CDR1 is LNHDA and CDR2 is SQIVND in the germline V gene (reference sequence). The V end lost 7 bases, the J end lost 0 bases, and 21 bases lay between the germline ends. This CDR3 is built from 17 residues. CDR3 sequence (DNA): TGTGCCAGTATGGAACAGGGCCATTACTCCTTGAACACTGAAGCTTTCTTT. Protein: CASMEQGHYSLNTEAFF.

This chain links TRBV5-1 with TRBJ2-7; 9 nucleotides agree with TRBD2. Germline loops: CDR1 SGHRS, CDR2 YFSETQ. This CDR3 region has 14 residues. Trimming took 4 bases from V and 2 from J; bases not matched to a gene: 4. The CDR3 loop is CASSVLAGAYEQYF. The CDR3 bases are TGCGCCAGCAGCGTTTTAGCGGGGGCCTACGAGCAGTACTTC.

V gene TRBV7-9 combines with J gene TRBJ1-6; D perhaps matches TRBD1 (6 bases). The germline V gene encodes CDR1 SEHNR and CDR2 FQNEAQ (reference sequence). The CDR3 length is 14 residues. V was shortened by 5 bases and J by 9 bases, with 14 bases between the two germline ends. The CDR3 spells CASSLPPRGSPLHF. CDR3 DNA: TGTGCCAGCAGCCTCCCTCCCAGGGGTTCACCCCTCCACTTT.

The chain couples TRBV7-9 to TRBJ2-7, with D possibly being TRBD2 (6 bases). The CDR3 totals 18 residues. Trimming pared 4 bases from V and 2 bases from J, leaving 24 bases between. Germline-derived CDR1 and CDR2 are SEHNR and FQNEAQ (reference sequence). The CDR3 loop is CASSSSPTGGHETYEQYF. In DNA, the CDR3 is TGTGCCAGCAGCTCCTCCCCCACTGGAGGGCATGAAACCTACGAGCAGTACTTC. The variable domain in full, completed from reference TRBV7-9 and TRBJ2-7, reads DTGVSQNPRHKITKRGQNVTFRCDPISEHNRLYWYRQTLGQGPEFLTYFQNEAQLEKSRLLSDRFSAERPKGSFSTLEIQRTEQGDSAMYLCASSSSPTGGHETYEQYFGPGTRLTVT.

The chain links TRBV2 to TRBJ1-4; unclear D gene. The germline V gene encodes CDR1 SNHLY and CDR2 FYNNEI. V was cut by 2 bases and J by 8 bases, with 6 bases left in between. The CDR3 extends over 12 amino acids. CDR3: CASSEREEKLFF. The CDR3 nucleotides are TGTGCCAGCAGTGAAAGAGAAGAAAAACTGTTTTTT.

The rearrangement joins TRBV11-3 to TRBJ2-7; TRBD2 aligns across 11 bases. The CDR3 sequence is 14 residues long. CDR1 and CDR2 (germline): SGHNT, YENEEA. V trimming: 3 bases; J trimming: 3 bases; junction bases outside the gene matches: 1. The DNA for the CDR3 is TGTGCCAGCAGCTTTAGCGGGGGGGGCTACGAGCAGTACTTC. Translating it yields CASSFSGGGYEQYF.

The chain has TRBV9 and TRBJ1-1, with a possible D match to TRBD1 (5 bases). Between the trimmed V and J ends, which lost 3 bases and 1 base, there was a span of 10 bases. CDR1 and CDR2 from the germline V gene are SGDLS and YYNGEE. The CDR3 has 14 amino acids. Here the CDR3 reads CASSGQGWNTEAFF. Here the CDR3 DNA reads TGTGCCAGCAGCGGCCAGGGCTGGAACACTGAAGCTTTCTTT.

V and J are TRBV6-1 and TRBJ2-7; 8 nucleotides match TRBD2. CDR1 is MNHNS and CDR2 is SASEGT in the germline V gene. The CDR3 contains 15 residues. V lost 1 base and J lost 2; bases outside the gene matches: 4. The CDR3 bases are TGTGCCAGCAGTGAAGTGGGCGGGGGGCCCTACGAGCAGTACTTC. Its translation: CASSEVGGGPYEQYF.

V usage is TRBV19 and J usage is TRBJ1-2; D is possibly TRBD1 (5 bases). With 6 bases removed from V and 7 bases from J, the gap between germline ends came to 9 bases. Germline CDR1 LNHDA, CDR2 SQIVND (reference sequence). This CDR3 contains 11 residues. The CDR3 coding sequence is TGTGCCAGTAGGGGACTCTTTGGCTACACCTTC. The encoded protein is CASRGLFGYTF.

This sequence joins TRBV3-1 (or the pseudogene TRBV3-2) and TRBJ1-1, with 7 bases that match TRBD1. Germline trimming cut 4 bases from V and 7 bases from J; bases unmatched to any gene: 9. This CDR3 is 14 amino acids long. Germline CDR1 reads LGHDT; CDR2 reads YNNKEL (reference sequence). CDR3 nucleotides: TGTGCCAGCAGCCTGCAACAGGGGCGGAGTGAAGCTTTCTTT. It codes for CASSLQQGRSEAFF.

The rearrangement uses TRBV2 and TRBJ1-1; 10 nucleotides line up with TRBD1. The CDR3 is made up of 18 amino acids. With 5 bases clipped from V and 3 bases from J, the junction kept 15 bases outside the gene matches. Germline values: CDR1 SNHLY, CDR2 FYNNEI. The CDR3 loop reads CASSKPGQGFWGDTEAFF. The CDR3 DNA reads TGTGCCAGCAGTAAACCGGGACAGGGGTTTTGGGGCGACACTGAAGCTTTCTTT.

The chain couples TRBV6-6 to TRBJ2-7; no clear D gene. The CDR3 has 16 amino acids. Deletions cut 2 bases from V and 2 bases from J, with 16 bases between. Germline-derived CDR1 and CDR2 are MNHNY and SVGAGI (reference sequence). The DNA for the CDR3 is TGTGCCAGCAGTTACGAAGCCCAGGCAGGCCCCTACGAGCAGTACTTC. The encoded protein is CASSYEAQAGPYEQYF.

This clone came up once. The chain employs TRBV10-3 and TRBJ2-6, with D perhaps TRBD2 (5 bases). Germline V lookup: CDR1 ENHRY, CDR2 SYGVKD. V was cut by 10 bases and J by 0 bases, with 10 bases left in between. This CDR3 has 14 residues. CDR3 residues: CATPGSSGANVLTF. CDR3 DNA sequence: TGTGCCACCCCGGGGAGCTCTGGGGCCAACGTCCTGACTTTC.

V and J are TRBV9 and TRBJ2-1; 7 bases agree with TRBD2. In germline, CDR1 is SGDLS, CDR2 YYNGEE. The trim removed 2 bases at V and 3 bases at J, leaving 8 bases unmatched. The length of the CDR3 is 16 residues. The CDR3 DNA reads TGTGCCAGCAGCGTCGGCGGGACTACCGACTACAATGAGCAGTTCTTC. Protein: CASSVGGTTDYNEQFF.

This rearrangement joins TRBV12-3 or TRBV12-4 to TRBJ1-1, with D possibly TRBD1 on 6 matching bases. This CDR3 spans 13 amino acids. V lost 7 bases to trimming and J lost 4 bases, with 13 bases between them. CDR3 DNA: TGTGCCAGCATCAACAGGGTGGCCACTGAAGCTTTCTTT. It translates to CASINRVATEAFF.

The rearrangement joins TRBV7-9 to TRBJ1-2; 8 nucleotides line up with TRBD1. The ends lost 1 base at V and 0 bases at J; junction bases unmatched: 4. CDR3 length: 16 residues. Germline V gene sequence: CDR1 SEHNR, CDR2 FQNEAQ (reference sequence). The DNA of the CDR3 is TGTGCCAGCAGCTTAGGCCACAGGGGGGCTAACTATGGCTACACCTTC. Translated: CASSLGHRGANYGYTF.

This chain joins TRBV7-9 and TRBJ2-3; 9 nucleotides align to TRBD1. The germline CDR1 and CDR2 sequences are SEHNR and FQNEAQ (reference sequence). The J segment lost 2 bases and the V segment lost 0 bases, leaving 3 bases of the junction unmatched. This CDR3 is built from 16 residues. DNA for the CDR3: TGTGCCAGCAGCTTAGCGGGACAGGGCCTCACAGATACGCAGTATTTT. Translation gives CASSLAGQGLTDTQYF.

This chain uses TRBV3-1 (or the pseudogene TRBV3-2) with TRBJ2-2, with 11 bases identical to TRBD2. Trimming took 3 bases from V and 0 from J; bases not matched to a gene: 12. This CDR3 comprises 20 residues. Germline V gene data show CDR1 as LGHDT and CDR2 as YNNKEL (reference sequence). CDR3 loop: CASSQEMTSGETPNTGELFF. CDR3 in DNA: TGTGCCAGCAGCCAGGAAATGACTAGCGGGGAAACCCCGAACACCGGGGAGCTGTTTTTT.

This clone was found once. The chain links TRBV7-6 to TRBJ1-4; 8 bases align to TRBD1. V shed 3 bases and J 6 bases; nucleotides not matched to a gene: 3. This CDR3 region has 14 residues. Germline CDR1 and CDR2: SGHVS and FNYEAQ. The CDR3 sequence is CASSLLTGDEKLFF. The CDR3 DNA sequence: TGTGCCAGCAGCTTGTTGACAGGGGATGAAAAACTGTTTTTT.

This chain's CDR3 is CASSYSIGGGLTGELFF. The CDR3 DNA reads TGTGCCAGCAGTTACTCGATAGGCGGGGGACTCACCGGGGAGCTGTTTTTT. The rearrangement joins TRBV6-2 or TRBV6-3 to TRBJ2-2, with 7 positions matching TRBD2. Germline V gene lookup returns CDR1 MNHEY and CDR2 SVGEGT. The CDR3 sequence is 17 residues long. With 0 bases clipped from V and 4 bases from J, the junction kept 8 bases outside the gene matches.

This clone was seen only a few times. CDR3: CASSFDGYEQYF. CDR3 DNA: TGTGCCAGCAGCTTCGACGGGTACGAGCAGTACTTC. The rearrangement uses TRBV5-6 and TRBJ2-7, with D unresolved. The CDR3 is 12 residues long. V lost 2 bases, J lost 4 bases, and 7 bases lay in between. Germline values: CDR1 SGHDT, CDR2 YYEEEE.

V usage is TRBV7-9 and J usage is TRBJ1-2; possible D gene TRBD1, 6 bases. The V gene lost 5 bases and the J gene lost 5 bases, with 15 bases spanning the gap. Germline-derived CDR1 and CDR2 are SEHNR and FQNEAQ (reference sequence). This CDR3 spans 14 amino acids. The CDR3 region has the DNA TGTGCCAGCAGCGTATCGGACAGAACATATGGCTACACCTTC. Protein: CASSVSDRTYGYTF.

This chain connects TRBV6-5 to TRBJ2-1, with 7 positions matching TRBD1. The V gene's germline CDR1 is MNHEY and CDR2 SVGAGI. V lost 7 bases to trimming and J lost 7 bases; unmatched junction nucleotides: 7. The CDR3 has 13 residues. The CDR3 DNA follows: TGTGCCAGCACCCCCTGGACAGGTAATGAGCAGTTCTTC. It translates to CASTPWTGNEQFF.

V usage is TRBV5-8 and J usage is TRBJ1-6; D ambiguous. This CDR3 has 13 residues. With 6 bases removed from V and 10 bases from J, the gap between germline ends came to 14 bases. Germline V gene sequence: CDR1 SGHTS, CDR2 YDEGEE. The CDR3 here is CASNYRDWSPLHF. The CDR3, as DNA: TGTGCCAGCAACTATCGGGATTGGTCACCCCTCCACTTT.

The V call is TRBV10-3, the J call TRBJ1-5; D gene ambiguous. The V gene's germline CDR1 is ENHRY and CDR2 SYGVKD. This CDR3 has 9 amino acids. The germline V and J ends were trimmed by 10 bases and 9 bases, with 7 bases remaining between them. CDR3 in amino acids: CANEGPQHF. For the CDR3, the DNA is TGTGCCAACGAGGGGCCCCAGCATTTT.